This entry describes one T cell receptor beta chain. Its antigen is unknown. V lost 7 bases and J 4 bases, leaving 19 bases between the germline ends. The CDR3 length is 14 residues. CDR1 is DFQATT and CDR2 is SNEGSKA in the germline V gene (reference sequence). TCRdb itself ran the reads through MiXCR, one entry per CDR3 protein. Of around 750,000 distinct CDR3 sequences detected, about 31% appear once; the ten largest clones hold around 11%. The sample is drawn from a study of T cell repertoires in cytomegalovirus infection. For the study at large: CMV infection together with matching HLA type was indicated by public TCR beta signatures. Study-wide results and limits: Totalled public TCR beta family frequency picked out people who carried CMV plus the relevant HLA. What dominated the ex vivo response were HLA-C-restricted CMV-specific TCR beta clonotypes.

This TCR was sampled from a human donor in good health (CMV status not recorded). Some clones in this sample may be carry-over from other donors' samples. This specimen consisted of cultured CD8+ T cells from PBMCs, obtained from culture after CMV antigen stimulation. V is TRBV20-1 and J is TRBJ1-1, with D tentatively TRBD1 (5 bases). The CDR3 loop reads CSVRTLGGTTEAFF. The CDR3 coding sequence is TGCAGTGTCAGGACTTTGGGAGGGACCACTGAAGCTTTCTTT.